One sample yielded the 3 T cell receptor beta chains listed below, sequenced in a study of sequential checkpoint blockade in melanoma. The treatment is: randomized to nivolumab then ipilimumab (arm A) or the reverse (arm B). Clones were sequenced by immunoSEQ multiplex PCR, and TCRdb holds only the in-frame ones, with some missing. The repertoire consists of several thousand clones, with 70% to 75% occurring once and the leading ten covering over 25%. The source material was CD8+ T cells sorted from blood (inferred from file names), sampled from a patient given nivolumab and ipilimumab in sequence. These TCRs come from a human donor with melanoma.

The V gene is TRBV7-9, the J gene TRBJ2-7; possibly TRBD1 for D (6 bases). V dropped 1 base and J dropped 1 base, with 8 bases sitting between them. CDR3 length: 14 amino acids. Germline V CDR1 and CDR2: SEHNR, FQNEAQ (reference sequence). The CDR3 DNA follows: TGTGCCAGCAGCTTAGTGGACAGTTCCTACGAGCAGTACTTC. Amino acid sequence: CASSLVDSSYEQYF.

The chain links TRBV18 to TRBJ2-1; TRBD2 matches 7 bases. Germline trimming cut 3 bases from V and 3 bases from J; bases unmatched to any gene: 8. The length of the CDR3 is 16 residues. Per germline, CDR1 KGHSH and CDR2 LQKENI. The CDR3 DNA sequence: TGTGCCAGCTCACCGGGCGGGAGTAATTTCTACAATGAGCAGTTCTTC. Its translation is CASSPGGSNFYNEQFF.

The chain links TRBV4-1 to TRBJ2-7; 12 bases match TRBD2. Germline V gives CDR1 MGHRA, CDR2 YSYEKL. CDR3 length equals 15 residues. Trimming at V came to 5 bases and at J to 1 base, leaving 3 bases not matched to a gene. For the CDR3, the DNA is TGCGCCAGCAGCTACGGACTAGCGGGATCCTACGAGCAGTACTTC. It translates to CASSYGLAGSYEQYF.